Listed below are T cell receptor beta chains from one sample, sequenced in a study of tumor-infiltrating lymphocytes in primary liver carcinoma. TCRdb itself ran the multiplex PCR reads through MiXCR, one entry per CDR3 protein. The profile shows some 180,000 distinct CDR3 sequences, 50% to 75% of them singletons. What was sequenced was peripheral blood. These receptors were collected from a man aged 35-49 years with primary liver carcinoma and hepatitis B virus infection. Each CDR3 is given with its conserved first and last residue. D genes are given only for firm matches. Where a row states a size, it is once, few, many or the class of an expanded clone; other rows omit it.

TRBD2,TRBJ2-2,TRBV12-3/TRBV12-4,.,TGTGCCAGCAGTTTATGGGGCGGGAGCTCCGGGGAGCTGTTTTTT,CASSLWGGSSGELFF
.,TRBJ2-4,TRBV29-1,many,TGCAGCGTTGAAGACGGATACTTC,CSVEDGYF
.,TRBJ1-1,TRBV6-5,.,TGTGCCAGCAGCCCTAGGAGGGCCGCTGAAGTTTTCTTT,CASSPRRAAEVFF
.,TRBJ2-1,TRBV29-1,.,TGCAGCTCCACCTCCAGGTTTCGGTATGAGCAGTTCTTC,CSSTSRFRYEQFF
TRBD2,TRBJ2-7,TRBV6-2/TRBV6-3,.,TGTGCCAGCAGTTCACGGACTAGCGTGAGGGCCTCGAGGGCCTACGAGCAGTACTTC,CASSSRTSVRASRAYEQYF
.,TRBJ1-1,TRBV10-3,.,TGTGCCACGTATTCGGGGCGGAGAGAAGCTTTCTTT,CATYSGRREAFF
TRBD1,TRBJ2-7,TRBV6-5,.,TGTGCCAGCAACGACAGGGGATGGGAGCAGTACTTC,CASNDRGWEQYF
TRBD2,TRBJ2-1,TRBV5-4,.,TGTGCCAGCAGCGGGGGACTAGCCGGAGATGAGGAGTTCTTC,CASSGGLAGDEEFF
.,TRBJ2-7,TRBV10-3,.,TGTGCCATCGCGTCCACAGCAAACACCTACGAGCAGTACTTC,CAIASTANTYEQYF
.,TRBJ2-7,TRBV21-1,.,TGTGCCAGAGGGGGGGACAGGGGCCAATACGAGCAGTACTTC,CARGGDRGQYEQYF
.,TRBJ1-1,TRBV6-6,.,TGTGCCAGCAACTACCTGGGCCAGACAGATGAAGCTTTCTTT,CASNYLGQTDEAFF
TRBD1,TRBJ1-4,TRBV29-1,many,TGCAGCGGAGGGGGCGCAGGAGAAAAACTGTTTTTT,CSGGGAGEKLFF
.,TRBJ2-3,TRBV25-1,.,TGTGCCAGCTCCCCTGCGGGCGGGCTCACAGATACGCAGTATTTT,CASSPAGGLTDTQYF
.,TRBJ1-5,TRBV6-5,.,TGTGCCAGCGGTAGGGGCGTTCAGCCCGAGCATTTT,CASGRGVQPEHF
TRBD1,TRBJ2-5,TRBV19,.,TGTGCCAGTAGTTGGGACAGGTCCCCCGAGGAGACCCAGTACTTC,CASSWDRSPEETQYF
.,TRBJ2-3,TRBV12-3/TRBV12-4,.,TGTGCCAGCAGTTTGGTCGGGCAGGTGCAGGCAGATACGCAGTATTTT,CASSLVGQVQADTQYF
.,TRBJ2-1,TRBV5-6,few,TGTGCCAGCAGCTTGCTCCCCTTCGGGGCGGGGACGCACAATGAGCAGTTCTTC,CASSLLPFGAGTHNEQFF
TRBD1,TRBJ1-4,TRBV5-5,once,TGTGCCAGCAGCCTCGTGGGGACAGGGAATGAAAAACTGTTTTTT,CASSLVGTGNEKLFF
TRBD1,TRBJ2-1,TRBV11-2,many,TGTGCCAGCAGACCGGGACAGGGGGCGCGTAATGAGCAGTTCTTC,CASRPGQGARNEQFF
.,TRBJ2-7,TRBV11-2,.,TGTGTCAGCAGCTTAGGAGGCAGGGTGAGGGACGAGCAGTACTTC,CVSSLGGRVRDEQYF
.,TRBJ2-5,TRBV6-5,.,TGTGCCAGCAGTTACCAAGTAGGGGCTGGAGGGGAGACCCAGTACTTC,CASSYQVGAGGETQYF
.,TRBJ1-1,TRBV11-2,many,TGTGCCAGCAGCTTAGTAGTCCCGTCTGAAGCTTTCTTT,CASSLVVPSEAFF
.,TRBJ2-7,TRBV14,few,TGTGCCAGCAGCCAAGATTATGGGAGCGAGCAGTACTTC,CASSQDYGSEQYF
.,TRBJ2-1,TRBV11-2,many,TGTGCCAGCAGCGTAGGGGGGGGCGCGAGCTCCTACAATGAGCAGTTCTTC,CASSVGGGASSYNEQFF
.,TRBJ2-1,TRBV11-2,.,TGTGCCAGCAGCCTGGAGGCCCACACCTACAGTGAGCAGTTCTTC,CASSLEAHTYSEQFF
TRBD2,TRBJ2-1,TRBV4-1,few,TGCACCAGCAGCCAAGGGTCAGCGGGAGAGTATGAGCAGTTCTTC,CTSSQGSAGEYEQFF
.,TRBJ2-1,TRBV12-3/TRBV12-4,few,TGTGCCAGCAGCCTTCCCCCGACAGGCCCCTACAATGAGCAGTTCTTC,CASSLPPTGPYNEQFF
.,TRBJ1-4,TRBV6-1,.,TGTGCCAGCAGTGAAGAGGGTTTTATTAATGAAAAACTGTTTTTT,CASSEEGFINEKLFF
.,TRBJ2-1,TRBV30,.,TGTGCCTGGAGAGCCTTCCCGAACAATGAGCAGTTCTTC,CAWRAFPNNEQFF
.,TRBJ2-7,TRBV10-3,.,TGTGCCATCAGTGATAGCAATCCTGAAGGGGAGCAGTACTTC,CAISDSNPEGEQYF
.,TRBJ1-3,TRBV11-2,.,TGTGCCAGCAGCTTAGATCCAGGGGCGGGAAACAACATATATTTT,CASSLDPGAGNNIYF
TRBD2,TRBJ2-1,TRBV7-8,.,TGTGCCAGCAGCCAGTCCCCCCCTAGCGGGAGTGGCTACAATGAGCAGTTCTTC,CASSQSPPSGSGYNEQFF
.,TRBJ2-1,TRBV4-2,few,TGTGCCAGCAGCCAAAGCCGATTTGGGGGGGAGCAGTTCTTC,CASSQSRFGGEQFF
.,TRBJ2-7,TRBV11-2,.,TGTGCCAGCAGCTTGAAGCGGGTGATCCCCTACGAGCAGTATTTC,CASSLKRVIPYEQYF
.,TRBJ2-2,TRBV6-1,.,TGTGCCAGCAGTGCCTACTGGAGGGGTAGGACCGGGGAGCTGTTTTTT,CASSAYWRGRTGELFF
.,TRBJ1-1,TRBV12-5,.,TGTGCTGGTGGTTTCAACACCCCCGGAATGAACACTGAAGCTTTCTTT,CAGGFNTPGMNTEAFF
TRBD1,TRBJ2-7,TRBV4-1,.,TGCGCCGGTAGCCAAGGACAGGGGTCCTACGAGCAGTACTTC,CAGSQGQGSYEQYF
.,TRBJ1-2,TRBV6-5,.,TGTGCCAGCAGTTACAAGCGGGGGGCGGGTTATGGCTACACCTTC,CASSYKRGAGYGYTF
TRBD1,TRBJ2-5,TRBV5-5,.,TGTGCCAGCAGCTTTGAAGGTCAGGGGGCAGAGACCCAGTACTTC,CASSFEGQGAETQYF
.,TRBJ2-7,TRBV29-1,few,TGCAGCGTTGAAGAGGGGGCAGACGAGCAGTACTTC,CSVEEGADEQYF
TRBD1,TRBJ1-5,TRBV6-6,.,TGTACCAGCAGTTACTCGACCGGACAGGGTCCTTATAGCAATCAGCCCCAGCATTTT,CTSSYSTGQGPYSNQPQHF
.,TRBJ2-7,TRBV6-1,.,TGCGCCAGCAGTGGAGAGGGGCCCTACGAGCAGTACTTC,CASSGEGPYEQYF
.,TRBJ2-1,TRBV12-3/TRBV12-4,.,TGTACCAGCAGTTACTTTGGACGGGACAATGAGCAGTTCTTC,CTSSYFGRDNEQFF
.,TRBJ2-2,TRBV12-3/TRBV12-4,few,TGTGCCAGCACCGCGGACCCGGAGGGACCCGGGGAGCTGTTTTTT,CASTADPEGPGELFF
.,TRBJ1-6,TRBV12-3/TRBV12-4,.,TGTGCCAACAGCGTCTGGGAGCTGCAGTCACCCCTCCACTTT,CANSVWELQSPLHF
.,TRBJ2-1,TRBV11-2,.,TGTGCCAGCGGCCCCAACAGCGGAACTTACAATGAGCAGTCCTTC,CASGPNSGTYNEQSF
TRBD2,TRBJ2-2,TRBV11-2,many,TGTGCCAGCAGCCGCGCTAGTCGGGAGGGCACCGGGGAGCTGTTTTTT,CASSRASREGTGELFF
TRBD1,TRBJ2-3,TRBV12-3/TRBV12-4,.,TGTGCCAGCAGTCCCAGGGTAGGGGGCTTATATACGCAGTATTTT,CASSPRVGGLYTQYF
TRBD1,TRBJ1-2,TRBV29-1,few,TGCAGCGTAGAAAAAACAGGGGGCGATGGCTACACCTTC,CSVEKTGGDGYTF
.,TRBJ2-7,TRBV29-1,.,TGCAGCGTGGTACCACTGGGATCCGTCGACGAGCAGTACTTC,CSVVPLGSVDEQYF
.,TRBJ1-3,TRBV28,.,TGTGCCAGCAGTTTCGGAGGGGACACCATATATTTT,CASSFGGDTIYF
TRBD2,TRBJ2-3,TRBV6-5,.,TGTGCCAGCAGTTACTCATCGGCTAGCGGGAACGGGGATACGCAGTATTTT,CASSYSSASGNGDTQYF
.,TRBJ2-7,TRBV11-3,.,TGTGCCAGCGGCCTCTCTTCGGCCTACGAGCAGTACTTC,CASGLSSAYEQYF